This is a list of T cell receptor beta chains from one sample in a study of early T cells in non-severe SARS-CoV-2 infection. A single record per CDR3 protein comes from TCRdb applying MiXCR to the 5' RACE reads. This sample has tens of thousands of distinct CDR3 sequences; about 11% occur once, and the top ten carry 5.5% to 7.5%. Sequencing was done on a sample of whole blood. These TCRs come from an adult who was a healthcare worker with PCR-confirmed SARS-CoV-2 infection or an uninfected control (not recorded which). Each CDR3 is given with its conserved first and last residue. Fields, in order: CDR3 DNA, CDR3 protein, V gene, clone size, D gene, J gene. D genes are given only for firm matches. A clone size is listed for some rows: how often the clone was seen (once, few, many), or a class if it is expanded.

TGCGCCAGCAGCTTGGGATTAACAGGGGGCTCCTACGAGCAGTACTTC,CASSLGLTGGSYEQYF,TRBV5-1,few,TRBD1,TRBJ2-7
TGTGCCAGCAGTTTAGCTGGACTAGCGCCAAGCAATGAGCAGTTCTTC,CASSLAGLAPSNEQFF,TRBV12-3/TRBV12-4,many,TRBD2,TRBJ2-1
TGTGCCAGCAGGACGCACGGACTCTCCTACGAGCAGTACTTC,CASRTHGLSYEQYF,TRBV6-1,few,.,TRBJ2-7
TGTGCCAGTAGCATTACCCCGGGACTTTTAAGCTCTGGGGCCAACGTCCTGACTTTC,CASSITPGLLSSGANVLTF,TRBV19,many,.,TRBJ2-6
TGTGCCAGCAGTTACTCGACTAGCTGGGGGTTGACTCCCGGGGAGCTGTTTTTT,CASSYSTSWGLTPGELFF,TRBV6-5,few,TRBD2,TRBJ2-2
TGTGCCAGCAGCTTAGAGGGGTCCGGATTGCGGGTCCTGACTTTC,CASSLEGSGLRVLTF,TRBV7-2,.,.,TRBJ2-6
TGCAGTGCTAGGGCCCAGCAAGAGACCCAGTACTTC,CSARAQQETQYF,TRBV20-1,many,.,TRBJ2-5
TGTGCCAGCAGTCTCACAGTTACAACAGATACGCAGTATTTT,CASSLTVTTDTQYF,TRBV12-3/TRBV12-4,few,.,TRBJ2-3
TGTGCCAGCAGCACTCACTTGGGCAATGAGCAGTTCTTC,CASSTHLGNEQFF,TRBV7-2,many,.,TRBJ2-1
TGTGCCAGCAGGGCGGGAGGGTACATCACACGGGACACCGGGGAGCTGTTTTTT,CASRAGGYITRDTGELFF,TRBV7-6,few,TRBD2,TRBJ2-2
TGTGCCAGCAGCTTAGGGCCGACCTACAATGAGCAGTTCTTC,CASSLGPTYNEQFF,TRBV7-3,many,.,TRBJ2-1
TGCGCCAGCATGTCCAGCGGGAGGGCCCCCTACGAGCAGTACTTC,CASMSSGRAPYEQYF,TRBV10-2,few,TRBD2,TRBJ2-7
TGCAGTGCTAAGGGGTTCTCATACAATCAGCCCCAGCATTTT,CSAKGFSYNQPQHF,TRBV20-1,many,.,TRBJ1-5
TGCGCCAGCACACTAGCGGGCACCACAGATACGCAGTATTTT,CASTLAGTTDTQYF,TRBV10-1,few,TRBD2,TRBJ2-3
TGTGCCAGCAGCTTAGGAGGCACAGCCTACGAGCAGTACTTC,CASSLGGTAYEQYF,TRBV7-2,few,.,TRBJ2-7
TGTGCCATCAGTTTTAGGCCCGACTACGAGCAGTACTTC,CAISFRPDYEQYF,TRBV10-3,many,.,TRBJ2-7
TGTGCCAGCAGCTCTTTGAGCGGGAGGGCCTGGGAGACCCAGTACTTC,CASSSLSGRAWETQYF,TRBV5-6,many,TRBD2,TRBJ2-5
TGCAGTGCTTTCGGACGGCAGAACACTGAAGCTTTCTTT,CSAFGRQNTEAFF,TRBV20-1,many,.,TRBJ1-1
TGTGCCAGCAGCTCTGGACAGTACTACGAGCAGTACTTC,CASSSGQYYEQYF,TRBV7-2,.,.,TRBJ2-7
TGTGCCAGCAGCCCCTTAAGTGTGTATTCCTACGAGCAGTACTTC,CASSPLSVYSYEQYF,TRBV7-2,many,.,TRBJ2-7
TGTGCCAGCAGCTTAGCCGGGACAGGGGAGGAAGGTGAAGCTTTCTTT,CASSLAGTGEEGEAFF,TRBV7-6,few,TRBD1,TRBJ1-1
TGTGCCAGCAGCTTGCTAGCGGGAGGGCCTCATGAGCAGTTCTTC,CASSLLAGGPHEQFF,TRBV7-2,.,TRBD2,TRBJ2-1
TGTGCCAGCAGCCAAGGGGACGGAGGGGGTAATGAAAAACTGTTTTTT,CASSQGDGGGNEKLFF,TRBV4-2,few,.,TRBJ1-4
TGTGCCAGCAGCCGCTACGTAGGGGCGGGCGGCTACACCTTC,CASSRYVGAGGYTF,TRBV7-3,.,.,TRBJ1-2
TGTGCCAGCAGTCCGGGACAGGACCGGCCAGAGCAGTACTTC,CASSPGQDRPEQYF,TRBV7-9,many,TRBD1,TRBJ2-7
TGTGCCACCTCCTTATGGGGAGGGGAAGAGACCCAGTACTTC,CATSLWGGEETQYF,TRBV6-1,few,TRBD2,TRBJ2-5
TGTGCCAGCAGCCCAGCACCCTTGAGCGGGAGGGGGTACAATGAGCAGTTCTTC,CASSPAPLSGRGYNEQFF,TRBV7-9,few,TRBD2,TRBJ2-1
TGTGCCAGCATCCCAAAGGGGGGCGGGGGCAATGAGCAGTTCTTC,CASIPKGGGGNEQFF,TRBV12-3/TRBV12-4,many,.,TRBJ2-1
TGCAGTGCTAGAGAATCAGACAGGGGGACCAACGAGCAGTACTTC,CSARESDRGTNEQYF,TRBV20-1,.,TRBD1,TRBJ2-7
TGTGCCAGCAGTCTCACCGGGACAATCTATGGCTACACCTTC,CASSLTGTIYGYTF,TRBV6-1,many,.,TRBJ1-2
TGCAGTGCTCAACCCCTCGGATGGTGGACTGAAGCTTTCTTT,CSAQPLGWWTEAFF,TRBV20-1,few,.,TRBJ1-1
TGCGCCAGCAGCTTGGGGAATACGCAGTATTTT,CASSLGNTQYF,TRBV5-1,many,.,TRBJ2-3
TGTGCCAGCAGCCAAGCCATCTCGGGACCTTCACCCCTCCACTTT,CASSQAISGPSPLHF,TRBV4-2,many,.,TRBJ1-6
TGTGCCAGCAGCTACACGGGGGACACCGGGGAGCTGTTTTTT,CASSYTGDTGELFF,TRBV7-9,many,.,TRBJ2-2
TGCGCCAGCAGTCCAGCGGGAGGGTTCACAGATACGCAGTATTTT,CASSPAGGFTDTQYF,TRBV10-2,many,TRBD2,TRBJ2-3
TGTGCCAGCAGCGCAGGACTTGGGACGGGAAGAAACACCATATATTTT,CASSAGLGTGRNTIYF,TRBV9,many,.,TRBJ1-3
TGCGCCAGCAGCCAAGATGAGCAGCAAGTCTACACCTTC,CASSQDEQQVYTF,TRBV4-1,many,.,TRBJ1-2
TGTGCCAGCAGCGTAGAAGTCGGTGCAGGGTACGAGCAGTACTTC,CASSVEVGAGYEQYF,TRBV9,few,.,TRBJ2-7
TGCGCCAGCAGAAGGACTAGCGGGACCACAGATACGCAGTATTTT,CASRRTSGTTDTQYF,TRBV5-1,many,TRBD2,TRBJ2-3
TGTGCCAGCAGCGTAGCTCCAGGGGAGGGTATCCAGTACTTC,CASSVAPGEGIQYF,TRBV9,few,.,TRBJ2-5
TGTGCCAGTCGCACGTGGAGTGGGACAGATACGCAGTATTTT,CASRTWSGTDTQYF,TRBV19,many,.,TRBJ2-3
TGTGCCAGCAGTTTAGTCGCGGGAGGGGTCAATGAGCAGTTCTTC,CASSLVAGGVNEQFF,TRBV12-3/TRBV12-4,few,TRBD2,TRBJ2-1
TGCGCCAGCAGCCAACCCACAGGGATACGCGAGCAGTACTTC,CASSQPTGIREQYF,TRBV4-1,.,.,TRBJ2-7
TGCAGCGTTGAACCCCTAGCGGGGTTCACAGATACGCAGTATTTT,CSVEPLAGFTDTQYF,TRBV29-1,many,TRBD2,TRBJ2-3
TGTGCCAGCAGCTATCTTCTCGGGACTCTCAATGAGCAGTTCTTC,CASSYLLGTLNEQFF,TRBV5-5,few,.,TRBJ2-1
TGTGCCACCAGTGATTCCCGGGGCATCGGGGAGACCCAGTACTTC,CATSDSRGIGETQYF,TRBV24-1,many,.,TRBJ2-5
TGTGCCAGCAGCGGGGGGGCCGTCTACGAGCAGTACTTC,CASSGGAVYEQYF,TRBV2,many,TRBD2,TRBJ2-7
TGTGCCAGCAGCCGTCGTCAGAACACTGAAGCTTTCTTT,CASSRRQNTEAFF,TRBV11-1,few,.,TRBJ1-1
TGTGCCAGCAGCTTAGTAATTGGGGATCCAACTAATGAAAAACTGTTTTTT,CASSLVIGDPTNEKLFF,TRBV7-9,many,.,TRBJ1-4
TGCAGTGCCCTATCGGACAGAGGAGGGGAGCAGTACTTC,CSALSDRGGEQYF,TRBV20-1,many,.,TRBJ2-7
TGTGCCAGCAGCAAAGCCGATCCGGGGGGAGCTTTCTTT,CASSKADPGGAFF,TRBV21-1,.,.,TRBJ1-1
TGCAGTGCTAGTGTCTCGGCGGATCCTGGGGGCCAGTACTTC,CSASVSADPGGQYF,TRBV20-1,few,.,TRBJ2-5
TGTGCCAGCAGCCTTAGAACTAGCGGGAGCCCGACGCAGTATTTT,CASSLRTSGSPTQYF,TRBV11-3,.,TRBD2,TRBJ2-3